A single sample is the source of the 29 T cell receptor beta chains below, sequenced in a study of blood T cell repertoires in COVID-19. The method was immunoSEQ multiplex PCR; TCRdb's version includes in-frame clones alone and lacks a portion of them. The sample includes approximately 300,000 clones, about 92% of them seen just once. Sequencing was done on a sample of PBMCs or T cells enriched from blood (not recorded which). The receptor source for this set is a woman in her 30s who had recovered from COVID-19.

This chain connects TRBV28 to TRBJ1-4; D call uncertain. This CDR3 region has 15 residues. The germline V gene has CDR1 MDHEN and CDR2 SYDVKM. Trimming pared 5 bases from V and 3 bases from J, leaving 13 bases between. As DNA, the CDR3 is TGTGCCAGCAGTCCATCGCCAGGATCTAATGAAAAACTGTTTTTT. Translation: CASSPSPGSNEKLFF.

The rearrangement links TRBV14 to TRBJ2-3; the match to TRBD1 covers 9 bases. Germline lookup yields CDR1 SGHDN and CDR2 FVKESK. V gave up 5 bases and J gave up 0 bases; unmatched junction bases: 6. This CDR3 spans 16 amino acids. The CDR3, as DNA: TGTGCCAGCAGCTCGACAGGGGGAGTTAGCACAGATACGCAGTATTTT. Residues: CASSSTGGVSTDTQYF.

V usage is TRBV5-1 and J usage is TRBJ1-2; 9 bases are shared with TRBD1. CDR3 length: 15 amino acids. The V gene end was trimmed by 3 bases and the J gene end by 5 bases; junction bases not matched to a gene: 8. The germline gives CDR1 SGHRS, CDR2 YFSETQ. CDR3 protein: CASSSQQGATYGYTF. In DNA form, the CDR3 reads TGCGCCAGCAGCTCGCAACAGGGGGCGACTTATGGCTACACCTTC.

This clone was found a few times. J is TRBJ2-4 and V is TRBV20-1; perhaps TRBD2 as D (6 bases). Germline lookup yields CDR1 DFQATT and CDR2 SNEGSKA (reference sequence). V was shortened by 3 bases and J by 9 bases, with 12 bases between the two germline ends. The CDR3 has 12 amino acids. CDR3 in amino acids: CSASTVSGIQYF. CDR3 nucleotide sequence: TGCAGTGCTAGTACCGTTAGCGGCATTCAGTACTTC.

This clone is a singleton in its sample. The V gene is TRBV10-3, the J gene TRBJ2-5, with a possible D match to TRBD1 (6 bases). The CDR3 spans 16 residues. Trimming shortened V by 0 bases and J by 2 bases, and 13 bases separated the two germline ends. The germline gives CDR1 ENHRY, CDR2 SYGVKD. Here the CDR3 reads CAISESGRGGQETQYF. The CDR3 DNA is TGTGCCATCAGTGAGTCCGGCAGGGGCGGGCAAGAGACCCAGTACTTC.

The V and J genes are TRBV7-2 and TRBJ2-1; 9 bases fit TRBD2. The junction had 2 bases not matched to a gene; V was cut back by 5 bases and J by 0 bases. Germline V gene data show CDR1 as SGHTA and CDR2 as FQGNSA. The CDR3 sequence is 15 residues long. The CDR3 loop reads CASSSSGGSYNEQFF. The CDR3 DNA reads as TGTGCCAGCAGCAGTAGCGGGGGCTCCTACAATGAGCAGTTCTTC.

V is TRBV9 and J is TRBJ2-2, with 7 positions matching TRBD1. V was pared by 5 bases and J by 5 bases, with 9 bases of the junction left unmatched. CDR3 length: 15 residues. Germline CDR1 reads SGDLS; CDR2 reads YYNGEE. CDR3 amino acids: CASRTGTAATGELFF. The CDR3 coding sequence is TGTGCCAGCAGGACCGGGACAGCAGCTACCGGGGAGCTGTTTTTT.

This chain links TRBV2 with TRBJ2-4, with a weak D call TRBD1 (6 bases). Trimming cost V 8 bases and J 9 bases, with 20 bases left between them. Per germline, CDR1 SNHLY and CDR2 FYNNEI. The CDR3 loop spans 14 amino acids. The CDR3 is CASGRQDPRGIQYF. The CDR3 bases are TGTGCCAGCGGACGACAGGACCCAAGGGGCATTCAGTACTTC.

This clone showed up just once. V and J are TRBV4-1 and TRBJ2-5; D is unresolved. Trimming removed 1 base at V and 4 bases at J, with 7 bases between. Germline V gene sequence: CDR1 MGHRA, CDR2 YSYEKL. This CDR3 comprises 13 residues. The CDR3 region is CASSQGFRETQYF. DNA for the CDR3: TGCGCCAGCAGCCAAGGGTTTAGAGAGACCCAGTACTTC.

This clone has only a few counts. V and J are TRBV6-2 or TRBV6-3 and TRBJ1-1; D call uncertain. Trimming shortened V by 2 bases and J by 2 bases, and 6 bases separated the two germline ends. Germline CDR1 MNHEY, CDR2 SVGEGT. The CDR3 loop spans 13 amino acids. Written as DNA, the CDR3 is TGTGCCAGCAGTTACACCGGTAACACTGAAGCTTTCTTT. Translation gives CASSYTGNTEAFF.

V and J are TRBV6-6 and TRBJ2-2; 8 bases align to TRBD2. The V gene end was trimmed by 7 bases and the J gene end by 5 bases; junction bases not matched to a gene: 6. The length of the CDR3 is 14 residues. Per germline, CDR1 MNHNY and CDR2 SVGAGI (reference sequence). The CDR3 region has the DNA TGTGCCAGCATCCCGGGAGGGCATACCGGGGAGCTGTTTTTT. Translated: CASIPGGHTGELFF.

In its sample, this clone was seen a few times. The chain carries TRBV19 and TRBJ1-1, with D uncertain. There are 13 residues in the CDR3. CDR1 is LNHDA and CDR2 is SQIVND in the germline V gene (reference sequence). Trimming left V 5 bases short and J 0 bases short, with 7 bases between. This CDR3 reads CASSGVMNTEAFF. For the CDR3, the DNA is TGTGCCAGTAGTGGAGTTATGAACACTGAAGCTTTCTTT.

V is TRBV14 and J is TRBJ2-4, with D tentatively TRBD1 (6 bases). Germline CDR1 is SGHDN and CDR2 is FVKESK. The ends were cut back, 3 bases at V and 2 bases at J, with 17 bases in the middle. The CDR3 covers 17 residues. As DNA, the CDR3 is TGTGCCAGCAGCCACGAGACAGGTCTCGGAACCAAAAACATTCAGTACTTC. As protein: CASSHETGLGTKNIQYF.

The chain recombines TRBV7-9 with TRBJ1-2; the D gene is possibly TRBD1 (5 bases). The CDR3 is 13 amino acids. Trimming took 2 bases from V and 7 from J, leaving 11 bases between them. Germline V CDR1 and CDR2: SEHNR, FQNEAQ (reference sequence). CDR3 nucleotides: TGTGCCAGCAGCTTACCGGGGGGAAGTGGCTACACCTTC. Translated: CASSLPGGSGYTF.

The J gene is TRBJ2-1, the V gene TRBV24-1; possible D gene TRBD1, 6 bases. CDR3 length equals 15 residues. Germline V gene lookup returns CDR1 KGHDR and CDR2 SFDVKD. V was shortened by 5 bases and J by 2 bases, with 12 bases between the two germline ends. The DNA for the CDR3 is TGTGCCACCAGTGCAGGGACAACGGCCTACAATGAGCAGTTCTTC. Protein sequence: CATSAGTTAYNEQFF.

This chain uses TRBV4-3 with TRBJ2-2; D is possibly TRBD2 (6 bases). Trimming cost V 1 base and J 0 bases, with 12 bases left between them. The CDR3 is 17 amino acids. The V gene's germline CDR1 is LGHNA and CDR2 YSLEER. The CDR3 coding sequence is TGCGCCAGCAGCCAAGGTTCGGCTAGCGCGAACACCGGGGAGCTGTTTTTT. Protein product: CASSQGSASANTGELFF.

The gene calls are TRBV28 and TRBJ1-2, with D maybe TRBD1 (5 bases). V lost 7 bases, J lost 8 bases, and 14 bases lay in between. The CDR3 runs to 12 residues. Per germline, CDR1 MDHEN and CDR2 SYDVKM. CDR3: CASNQGLEGYTF. CDR3 bases: TGTGCCAGCAACCAGGGTCTTGAAGGCTACACCTTC.

This chain joins TRBV12-3 or TRBV12-4 and TRBJ2-6; D is perhaps TRBD1 (5 bases). The CDR3 has 13 residues. The germline V and J ends were trimmed by 11 bases and 4 bases, with 12 bases remaining between them. In DNA, the CDR3 is TGTGCCTGCCGCAGGGCCGGGGCCAACGTCCTGACTTTC. Protein: CACRRAGANVLTF.

This rearrangement joins TRBV7-2 to TRBJ1-6; 9 bases agree with TRBD1. The germline V gene encodes CDR1 SGHTA and CDR2 FQGNSA. Trimming at V came to 6 bases and at J to 1 base, leaving 10 bases not matched to a gene. There are 18 residues in the CDR3. CDR3 nucleotides: TGTGCCAGCAGGGCACTTTGGACAGGGGCGTCCTATAATTCACCCCTCCACTTT. It yields the protein CASRALWTGASYNSPLHF.

As to this clone: One end of the junction varies from germline; a read error may be responsible. The chain is built from TRBV2 and TRBJ1-4; 7 bases are a match to TRBD1. This CDR3 has 15 amino acids. Per the germline V gene, CDR1 is SNHLY and CDR2 is FYNNEI. This CDR3 reads CASSKADRVGEKLFF. For the CDR3, the DNA is TGTGCCAGCAGTAAAGCAGACAGGGTCGGGGAAAAACTGTTTTTT.

The V gene is TRBV6-5, the J gene TRBJ1-6; no reliable D call. Trimming shortened V by 0 bases and J by 13 bases, and 16 bases separated the two germline ends. CDR1 is MNHEY, CDR2 SVGAGI, per germline. CDR3 length: 15 amino acids. The CDR3 bases are TGTGCCAGCAGTTACTCGAGTAGATCCCGGGAGCCCCTCCACTTT. This codes for CASSYSSRSREPLHF.

This clone was seen a single time. The V gene is TRBV29-1, the J gene TRBJ1-1; possible D gene TRBD1, 5 bases. This CDR3 contains 11 residues. Germline V gene sequence: CDR1 SQVTM, CDR2 ANQGSEA. Trimming removed 8 bases from V and 1 base from J, with 8 bases in between. The CDR3 DNA reads as TGCAGCTTCAGGGAGAACACTGAAGCTTTCTTT. Amino acid sequence: CSFRENTEAFF.

The chain combines TRBV29-1 with TRBJ2-1, with D tentatively TRBD1 (5 bases). The germline V and J ends were trimmed by 8 bases and 9 bases, with 14 bases remaining between them. This CDR3 has 11 residues. Per the germline V gene, CDR1 is SQVTM and CDR2 is ANQGSEA. This chain's CDR3 is CSLKGMAEQFF. CDR3 coding DNA: TGCAGCCTGAAGGGGATGGCTGAGCAGTTCTTC.

The V and J genes are TRBV10-3 and TRBJ2-1; 11 bases are shared with TRBD2. CDR3 length: 17 amino acids. The ends lost 5 bases at V and 7 bases at J; junction bases unmatched: 13. Germline CDR1 reads ENHRY; CDR2 reads SYGVKD. The chain's CDR3 is CAISTGLADPLGNEQFF. CDR3 nucleotide sequence: TGTGCCATCAGTACGGGACTAGCGGATCCCCTAGGGAATGAGCAGTTCTTC.

The rearrangement links TRBV24-1 to TRBJ2-7; tentatively, D is TRBD1 (5 bases). The V end lost 7 bases, the J end lost 2 bases, and 20 bases lay between the germline ends. The CDR3 loop spans 16 amino acids. Germline CDR1 and CDR2: KGHDR and SFDVKD. DNA of the CDR3: TGTGCCACCAGAGCTCCCAGGGATCGTCACGCCTACGAGCAGTACTTC. Protein product: CATRAPRDRHAYEQYF.

This rearrangement joins TRBV6-5 to TRBJ1-6, with 9 bases fitting TRBD1. V was pared by 6 bases and J by 9 bases, with 6 bases of the junction left unmatched. CDR3 size: 14 residues. Looked up from germline, CDR1 is MNHEY and CDR2 is SVGAGI. The CDR3 loop is CASRVDRGFSPLHF. The CDR3 nucleotides read TGTGCCAGCAGGGTCGACAGGGGGTTTTCACCCCTCCACTTT.

V gene TRBV4-2 combines with J gene TRBJ2-1; 12 bases are shared with TRBD2. Trimming at V came to 1 base and at J to 10 bases, leaving 8 bases not matched to a gene. Germline V lookup: CDR1 LGHNA, CDR2 YNFKEQ. This CDR3 is 16 amino acids long. The CDR3 loop reads CASSQVSLAGGREQFF. The CDR3 nucleotides read TGTGCCAGCAGCCAAGTCAGCCTAGCGGGAGGGCGGGAGCAGTTCTTC.

This chain joins TRBV28 and TRBJ1-1, with 10 bases aligning to TRBD1. V lost 6 bases and J lost 4; bases outside the gene matches: 11. This CDR3 has 16 amino acids. The germline CDR1 and CDR2 sequences are MDHEN and SYDVKM. The CDR3 DNA sequence: TGTGCCAGCAGCCCCCCCTCGACAGGGGGCATCACTGAAGCTTTCTTT. Encoded protein: CASSPPSTGGITEAFF.

The CDR3 loop reads CASSRVSEQFF. CDR3 coding DNA: TGTGCCAGCAGCCGCGTATCTGAGCAGTTCTTC. V and J are TRBV2 and TRBJ2-1; no definite D call. CDR3 length: 11 amino acids. The V and J ends lost 6 bases and 9 bases respectively, with 9 bases between them. Looked up from germline, CDR1 is SNHLY and CDR2 is FYNNEI.